Sequencing of this T cell receptor (beta chain) was carried out in a study of yellow fever vaccine responses in identical twins. General study points: On the reported evidence, twins' vaccine T cell responses seemed partly convergent and partly personalized.

This clonotype was detected only once. Its antigen is currently unknown. Each CDR3 protein gets one entry after TCRdb re-called the RT-PCR reads with MiXCR. The sample includes 20,000 to 25,000 distinct CDR3 sequences, around 74% seen only once; the top ten take around 4.8%. The sequenced sample was T cells from blood (PBMCs), unsorted or a sorted subset (not recorded which), obtained before or after yellow fever vaccination (not recorded which). The clonotype originates from a woman between 18 and 30 years old who received the yellow fever vaccine.

Here the CDR3 DNA reads TGTGCCAGCAGGGAGACTGGCGTCGCCTACGAGCAGTACTTC. Translated, it gives CASRETGVAYEQYF. V and J are TRBV12-3 or TRBV12-4 and TRBJ2-7; the D is unclear. This CDR3 comprises 14 residues. Trimming removed 6 bases from V and 2 bases from J, with 14 bases in between.